This T cell receptor beta chain was identified in a study of blood T cell repertoires in COVID-19. This clone was picked up one time. The CDR3 extends over 12 amino acids. The germline V gene has CDR1 SNHLY and CDR2 FYNNEI. Between the trimmed V and J ends, which lost 3 bases and 6 bases, there was a span of 8 bases. Data came from immunoSEQ multiplex PCR; TCRdb stores just in-frame clones and leaves some out. The sample shows approximately 240,000 clones, over 80% of them seen only once. The receptor's source is a human donor in a cohort sampled during active COVID-19. V is TRBV2 and J is TRBJ1-2, with a possible D match to TRBD1 (6 bases). The sequencing sample was made of peripheral blood. The CDR3 sequence: CASSDRGDGYTF. In DNA form, the CDR3 reads TGTGCCAGCAGTGACAGGGGTGATGGCTACACCTTC. The whole variable domain, filled in from reference TRBV2 and TRBJ1-2, reads EPEVTQTPSHQVTQMGQEVILRCVPISNHLYFYWYRQILGQKVEFLVSFYNNEISEKSEIFDDQFSVERPDGSNFTLKIRSTKLEDSAMYFCASSDRGDGYTFGSGTRLTVV.